This T cell receptor (beta chain) is drawn from a study of shared clonotypes between healthy human individuals. Study background: Contributing individuals were a couple of females and a few males aged 18 to 49. Findings and limits, study-wide: Clonotypes shared by all four donors outscored non-shared clonotypes in generation probability.

A remark on this clone: Its target is not known.

Some clones are missing from TCRdb's copy, which holds only in-frame ones; the method was immunoSEQ multiplex PCR. Of about 1.4 million clones listed, approximately 97% are singletons. Healthy and HIV-negative, the adult donors had no recent acute infections or vaccinations. V shed 3 bases and J 6 bases; nucleotides not matched to a gene: 8. The germline CDR1 and CDR2 sequences are MGHRA and YSYEKL. The CDR3 totals 16 residues. J is TRBJ1-4 and V is TRBV4-1, with 9 bases matching TRBD1. Material: naive CD4+ T cells sorted from blood. Specified subset: CD45RA+ positively selected. The source is a man aged 25 to 40 in good health. CDR3 bases: TGCGCCAGCAGCCAGTTCCCCCGGGACAGGGATGAAAAACTGTTTTTT. Its translation is CASSQFPRDRDEKLFF.